This TCR beta chain was obtained from a study of patients and donors after allogeneic stem cell transplantation. This clonotype has just one count. Trimming cost V 1 base and J 8 bases; bases outside gene matches: 2. The CDR3 is 14 amino acids. CDR1 and CDR2 from the germline V gene are LGHNA and YNFKEQ. Each CDR3 protein is one row after TCRdb ran MiXCR on the RT-PCR reads. The sample carries some 960,000 distinct CDR3 sequences, roughly 18% recorded once. The sequenced sample consisted of blood, either unsorted or a sorted T cell fraction (not recorded which). The chain combines TRBV4-2 with TRBJ1-4; 9 bases map to TRBD1. The TCR originated in a human donor who was either an allogeneic HSCT recipient or a stem cell or donor lymphocyte infusion donor (not recorded which). It is not recorded whose cells these are; they may come from a transplant donor. The CDR3 coding sequence is TGTGCCAGCAGCCAAGGGACAGGGGCCGAAAAACTGTTTTTT. The encoded protein is CASSQGTGAEKLFF.